This T cell receptor beta chain was identified in a study of blood T cells in healthy people across ages. With a J-beta primer mix and a sample-barcoded 5' primer, a second PCR ran about 7 to 11 cycles. TCRdb used MiXCR to reprocess the 5' RACE reads, holding one entry per CDR3 protein. The repertoire consists of roughly 680,000 distinct CDR3 sequences, with around a fifth occurring once and the leading ten covering roughly 3.9%. From germline, CDR1 is SQVTM and CDR2 ANQGSEA. There are 12 residues in the CDR3. Trimming shortened V by 4 bases and J by 4 bases, and 10 bases separated the two germline ends. This clonotype was detected only a few times.

Input material: blood. The rearrangement joins TRBV29-1 to TRBJ1-2; D remains unclear. This sequence originates from a man in his sixties or seventies in good health. The CDR3 protein is CSVGLGAYGYTF. In DNA, the CDR3 is TGCAGCGTTGGTTTAGGAGCCTATGGCTACACCTTC.